This TCR beta chain was sequenced during a study of OX40 agonist ivuxolimab in advanced cancers. Whole-study context: At doses from 0.01 to 10 mg/kg, patients were given intravenous ivuxolimab every 2 weeks.

Only in-frame clones appear in the TCRdb table, and some are missing; sequencing was by immunoSEQ multiplex PCR. The sample records around 30,000 clones, approximately 93% being singletons. Baseline, cycle 4 day 1, and cycle 7 day 1 were the blood sampling points. This clone was counted once. Specimen: CD4+ or CD8+ T cells sorted from blood, collected in a trial of the OX40 agonist ivuxolimab. This TCR derives from an adult with an advanced solid tumor such as melanoma, head and neck, liver or kidney cancer.

The CDR3 loop reads CASSPLTSGPSNEQFF. The CDR3 region has the DNA TGTGCCAGCAGCCCACTCACTAGCGGGCCATCGAATGAGCAGTTCTTC. The rearrangement uses TRBV5-6 and TRBJ2-1, with 9 bases identical to TRBD2. The CDR3 consists of 16 residues. Germline CDR1 reads SGHDT; CDR2 reads YYEEEE. Trimming took 4 bases from V and 7 from J; bases not matched to a gene: 12.